This T cell receptor (beta chain) was observed in a study of shared clonotypes between healthy human individuals. V lost 2 bases and J lost 1, with 8 bases in between. The germline gives CDR1 SGHTA, CDR2 FQGNSA. This CDR3 has 14 residues. In the original processing: ImmunoSEQ yielded junction-only sequences lacking quality scores, so filtering differed. Only in-frame clones appear in the TCRdb table, and some are missing; sequencing was by immunoSEQ multiplex PCR. V and J calls and clone size come straight from that table; D and trimming were deduced from the DNA. The repertoire has some 800,000 clones, nearly 95% of them found once; the top ten carry less than 25%. Positive CCR7 selection of CD45RO-negative cells yielded the naive CD8 cells, and terminally differentiated effector memory CD45RA+ cells were excluded.

The chain recombines TRBV7-2 with TRBJ1-1; D is undetermined. This clonotype was sampled from a man aged 25 to 45 in good health. The sample consisted of naive CD8+ T cells sorted from blood. Here the CDR3 reads CASSLSAGNTEAFF. CDR3 coding DNA: TGTGCCAGCAGCTTATCAGCAGGGAACACTGAAGCTTTCTTT. Together with reference TRBV7-2 and TRBJ1-1, the CDR3 gives the full variable domain: GAGVSQSPSNKVTEKGKDVELRCDPISGHTALYWYRQSLGQGLEFLIYFQGNSAPDKSGLPSDRFSAERTGGSVSTLTIQRTQQEDSAVYLCASSLSAGNTEAFFGQGTRLTVV.